Below are 30 T cell receptor beta chains sequenced from a single sample in a study of blood T cell repertoires in COVID-19. Profiled with immunoSEQ multiplex PCR; TCRdb holds only in-frame clones, not every one. The sample consists of some 220,000 clones, approximately 86% of them appearing once. Sequenced input: peripheral blood. The receptors here all came from a woman between 25 and 40 years old with COVID-19, enrolled during active disease.

The V and J genes are TRBV30 and TRBJ1-1; D is undetermined. CDR1 GTSNPN and CDR2 SVGIG come from the germline V gene (reference sequence). CDR3 length: 12 residues. V lost 0 bases and J 7 bases, leaving 9 bases between the germline ends. Here the CDR3 reads CAWSVVGDEAFF. Written as DNA, the CDR3 is TGTGCCTGGAGTGTAGTGGGAGATGAAGCTTTCTTT.

The chain combines TRBV27 with TRBJ1-5; a weak D match, TRBD1 (6 bases). This CDR3 region has 15 residues. Per germline, CDR1 MNHEY and CDR2 SMNVEV (reference sequence). Trimming took off 3 bases at V and 2 bases at J, with 11 bases between the two ends. The DNA for the CDR3 is TGTGCCAGCAGTTTGGATGCAGGGGGCAATCAGCCCCAGCATTTT. Encoded protein: CASSLDAGGNQPQHF.

The rearrangement uses TRBV19 and TRBJ2-1; 10 nucleotides agree with TRBD2. Germline trimming cut 3 bases from V and 11 bases from J; bases unmatched to any gene: 7. The germline gives CDR1 LNHDA, CDR2 SQIVND (reference sequence). This CDR3 comprises 14 residues. The CDR3: CASSIERGGLQQFF. In nucleotides, the CDR3 is TGTGCCAGTAGTATTGAGCGGGGGGGCCTACAGCAGTTCTTC.

CDR3 coding DNA: TGTGCCAGCAGTCCCGACAGGGGAAGAGCAGATACGCAGTATTTT. Translated, it gives CASSPDRGRADTQYF. V is TRBV6-5 and J is TRBJ2-3; 8 bases map to TRBD1. This CDR3 comprises 15 residues. V lost 5 bases, J lost 4 bases, and 8 bases stayed unmatched. The V gene's germline CDR1 is MNHEY and CDR2 SVGAGI.

The V gene is TRBV2, the J gene TRBJ2-5; 10 bases map to TRBD1. The CDR3 extends over 13 amino acids. The V gene end was trimmed by 9 bases and the J gene end by 7 bases; junction bases not matched to a gene: 8. The germline CDR1 and CDR2 sequences are SNHLY and FYNNEI. In DNA, the CDR3 is TGTGCCAGAGGGACAGGGGATAGAGGGACCCAGTACTTC. Amino acid sequence: CARGTGDRGTQYF.

The chain uses TRBV7-2 and TRBJ2-5, with TRBD2 identical over 12 bases. J gave up 3 bases and V 5 bases, and 4 bases lay outside the gene matches. Germline CDR1 is SGHTA and CDR2 is FQGNSA. This CDR3 has 15 amino acids. The CDR3 bases are TGTGCCAGCAGCACCTGGACTAGCGGGGAAGAGACCCAGTACTTC. The encoded protein is CASSTWTSGEETQYF.

This chain links TRBV6-2 or TRBV6-3 with TRBJ2-3, with TRBD2 matching 9 bases. CDR3 length equals 16 residues. The trim removed 0 bases at V and 4 bases at J, leaving 5 bases unmatched. Per the germline V gene, CDR1 is MNHEY and CDR2 is SVGEGT. The CDR3 nucleotides read TGTGCCAGCAGTTACTCGGGGCTAGCGGGGCCAGATACGCAGTATTTT. Translation: CASSYSGLAGPDTQYF.

The chain has TRBV10-3 and TRBJ2-7, with a possible D match to TRBD1 (5 bases). This CDR3 spans 15 amino acids. Germline assignment: CDR1 ENHRY and CDR2 SYGVKD. Trimming stripped 2 bases from V and 3 bases from J, with 14 bases between. CDR3 nucleotides: TGTGCCATCAGTGAGACACAAAGAAGGGGCTACGAGCAGTACTTC. It codes for CAISETQRRGYEQYF.

This clone has just one count. This chain connects TRBV19 to TRBJ1-1; D gene uncertain. There are 17 residues in the CDR3. The V gene's germline CDR1 is LNHDA and CDR2 SQIVND (reference sequence). Deletions cut 6 bases from V and 5 bases from J, with 25 bases between. The DNA of the CDR3 is TGTGCCAGTAGCACCCACCTACGGTCCGGCAGGTCGACTGAAGCTTTCTTT. Translated, it gives CASSTHLRSGRSTEAFF.

This rearrangement joins TRBV28 to TRBJ1-1; 9 positions agree with TRBD1. Germline CDR1 MDHEN, CDR2 SYDVKM. The J segment lost 1 base and the V segment lost 6 bases, leaving 6 bases of the junction unmatched. The CDR3 consists of 15 residues. The CDR3 loop is CASSPVDRGNTEAFF. DNA of the CDR3: TGTGCCAGCAGCCCCGTGGACAGGGGGAACACTGAAGCTTTCTTT. Combining the CDR3 with reference TRBV28 and TRBJ1-1 gives the whole variable domain DVKVTQSSRYLVKRTGEKVFLECVQDMDHENMFWYRQDPGLGLRLIYFSYDVKMKEKGDIPEGYSVSREKKERFSLILESASTNQTSMYLCASSPVDRGNTEAFFGQGTRLTVV.

The chain joins TRBV19 to TRBJ1-2, with D unclear. Germline CDR1 reads LNHDA; CDR2 reads SQIVND (reference sequence). The CDR3 spans 14 residues. Trimming left V 2 bases short and J 3 bases short, with 10 bases between. The CDR3 region is CASSISRFHYGYTF. CDR3 DNA sequence: TGTGCCAGTAGTATATCCCGGTTCCACTATGGCTACACCTTC.

This chain connects TRBV4-3 to TRBJ2-2, with D possibly TRBD2 on 6 matching bases. The germline V gene has CDR1 LGHNA and CDR2 YSLEER. V was pared by 0 bases and J by 4 bases, with 12 bases between. The CDR3 covers 16 residues. The CDR3 here is CASSQEAGSGTGELFF. CDR3 sequence (DNA): TGCGCCAGCAGCCAAGAGGCGGGGTCGGGCACCGGGGAGCTGTTTTTT.

The chain employs TRBV5-1 and TRBJ1-1, with D possibly being TRBD1 (5 bases). Per the germline V gene, CDR1 is SGHRS and CDR2 is YFSETQ. Between the trimmed V and J ends, which lost 3 bases and 2 bases, there was a span of 11 bases. CDR3 length equals 14 residues. CDR3 DNA sequence: TGCGCCAGCAGCTCAGGGCCCTCAAACACTGAAGCTTTCTTT. Translated, it gives CASSSGPSNTEAFF.

This sequence joins TRBV19 and TRBJ1-1; D is unresolved. Germline V CDR1 and CDR2: LNHDA, SQIVND (reference sequence). The CDR3 is made up of 13 amino acids. V gave up 2 bases and J gave up 1 base, with 5 bases separating them. The CDR3 region has the DNA TGTGCCAGTAGTATATCCCAGAACACTGAAGCTTTCTTT. Residues: CASSISQNTEAFF.

The chain carries TRBV18 and TRBJ2-7; D is possibly TRBD2 (5 bases). The CDR3 has 14 amino acids. Deletions cut 5 bases from V and 1 base from J, with 12 bases between. The germline gives CDR1 KGHSH, CDR2 LQKENI. The DNA for the CDR3 is TGTGCCAGCTCATCCCGACGGACTTCCTACGAGCAGTACTTC. Encoded protein: CASSSRRTSYEQYF.

The chain uses TRBV3-1 (or the pseudogene TRBV3-2) and TRBJ1-1, with a possible D match to TRBD1 (6 bases). Trimming took 0 bases from V and 7 from J, leaving 18 bases between them. CDR3 length: 16 residues. The germline V gene has CDR1 LGHDT and CDR2 YNNKEL (reference sequence). The CDR3 spells CASSQDPSGTLDEAFF. The CDR3 DNA sequence: TGTGCCAGCAGCCAAGATCCTTCCGGGACACTTGATGAAGCTTTCTTT.

This clone was seen a few times. V is TRBV27 and J is TRBJ2-1, with 10 bases matching TRBD2. Germline V lookup: CDR1 MNHEY, CDR2 SMNVEV (reference sequence). This CDR3 comprises 16 residues. V gave up 4 bases and J gave up 1 base; unmatched junction bases: 4. CDR3: CASSSSGSGSYNEQFF. CDR3 bases: TGTGCCAGCAGTTCTAGCGGGAGCGGGTCCTACAATGAGCAGTTCTTC.

The rearrangement joins TRBV5-1 to TRBJ2-1, with TRBD1 matching 7 bases. Unmatched junction bases numbered 5, after V lost 0 bases and J lost 8 bases. The germline V gene has CDR1 SGHRS and CDR2 YFSETQ. The CDR3 loop spans 14 amino acids. CDR3: CASSLGQGYDEQFF. In DNA form, the CDR3 reads TGCGCCAGCAGCTTGGGACAGGGTTACGATGAGCAGTTCTTC.

This chain links TRBV7-2 with TRBJ2-1; D remains ambiguous. Per the germline V gene, CDR1 is SGHTA and CDR2 is FQGNSA. The CDR3 is 15 residues long. Trimming removed 5 bases at V and 4 bases at J, with 15 bases between. CDR3 bases: TGTGCCAGCAGCCCGGCCGCGGTGGGTTACAATGAGCAGTTCTTC. It specifies CASSPAAVGYNEQFF.

The CDR3 DNA follows: TGTGCCAGCAGCCCCCAACGAGGGGAGGGAGAGACCCAGTACTTC. Translation: CASSPQRGEGETQYF. The chain recombines TRBV7-9 with TRBJ2-5; 7 positions match TRBD2. Germline V CDR1 and CDR2: SEHNR, FQNEAQ (reference sequence). The CDR3 consists of 15 residues. The V segment lost 5 bases and the J segment 4 bases; nucleotides outside the gene matches: 10.

A note on this clone: This same CDR3 is encoded by further DNA sequences in the sample. This rearrangement joins TRBV2 to TRBJ2-2, with a possible D match to TRBD1 (6 bases). Trimming shortened V by 8 bases and J by 5 bases, and 12 bases separated the two germline ends. Germline V gives CDR1 SNHLY, CDR2 FYNNEI. This CDR3 region has 13 residues. The CDR3 region has the DNA TGTGCCAGCGGACAACAGGGAACCGGGGAGCTGTTTTTT. It is translated as CASGQQGTGELFF.

The chain's CDR3 is CASSYGDDTISNQPQHF. The CDR3 DNA follows: TGTGCCAGCAGTTACGGCGACGATACTATTAGCAATCAGCCCCAGCATTTT. V and J are TRBV6-2 or TRBV6-3 and TRBJ1-5; D is undetermined. Per the germline V gene, CDR1 is MNHEY and CDR2 is SVGEGT. Between the trimmed V and J ends, which lost 2 bases and 0 bases, there was a span of 14 bases. The CDR3 spans 17 residues.

This clone was detected only once. The CDR3 sequence is CASTGTGEIRDTSGELFF. As DNA, the CDR3 is TGTGCCAGCACCGGGACAGGGGAAATTCGAGATACTTCCGGGGAGCTGTTTTTT. V is TRBV5-5 and J is TRBJ2-2, with 10 bases lining up with TRBD1. There are 18 residues in the CDR3. Germline V gene data show CDR1 as SGHKS and CDR2 as YYEKEE (reference sequence). The V and J ends lost 6 bases and 6 bases, in that order; junction bases with no gene match: 17. Full variable domain (missing parts from reference TRBV5-5 and TRBJ2-2): DAGVTQSPTHLIKTRGQQVTLRCSPISGHKSVSWYQQVLGQGPQFIFQYYEKEERGRGNFPDRFSARQFPNYSSELNVNALLLGDSALYLCASTGTGEIRDTSGELFFGEGSRLTVL.

CDR3: CASSIPGQGAPPSYGYTF. The CDR3 DNA is TGTGCCAGTAGTATACCAGGACAGGGTGCCCCTCCGAGCTATGGCTACACCTTC. The V and J genes are TRBV19 and TRBJ1-2, with TRBD1 matching over 8 bases. Germline values: CDR1 LNHDA, CDR2 SQIVND (reference sequence). The CDR3 is 18 residues long. V lost 2 bases and J lost 4; bases outside the gene matches: 15.

The chain recombines TRBV27 with TRBJ1-2, with 7 bases matching TRBD1. Trimming at V came to 2 bases and at J to 6 bases, leaving 9 bases not matched to a gene. Germline lookup yields CDR1 MNHEY and CDR2 SMNVEV (reference sequence). This CDR3 spans 15 amino acids. CDR3 DNA: TGTGCCAGCAGTTTAGTAAGGGGGCTCAGGGATGGCTACACCTTC. This gives the protein CASSLVRGLRDGYTF.

The genes are TRBV7-3 and TRBJ1-2; a weak D match, TRBD1 (5 bases). Trimming removed 5 bases from V and 6 bases from J, with 22 bases in between. Germline CDR1 SGHTA, CDR2 FQGTGA. The CDR3 is made up of 16 amino acids. CDR3 nucleotides: TGTGCCAGCAGCCCAATGGGCTACCCGGGGACTAATGGCTACACCTTC. It yields the protein CASSPMGYPGTNGYTF.

The rearrangement links TRBV6-5 to TRBJ2-7; D may be TRBD2 (5 bases). Trimming left V 2 bases short and J 0 bases short, with 14 bases between. CDR1 and CDR2 (germline): MNHEY, SVGAGI. This CDR3 has 16 residues. CDR3 DNA sequence: TGTGCCAGCAGTTACGGACGGGGAATCTCCTCCTACGAGCAGTACTTC. The encoded protein is CASSYGRGISSYEQYF.

The chain joins TRBV19 to TRBJ2-7; 7 bases align to TRBD2. The length of the CDR3 is 14 residues. J gave up 0 bases and V 3 bases, and 2 bases lay outside the gene matches. Looked up from germline, CDR1 is LNHDA and CDR2 is SQIVND (reference sequence). In DNA, the CDR3 is TGTGCCAGTAGTATGAGCGGGACCTCCTACGAGCAGTACTTC. It specifies CASSMSGTSYEQYF.

This chain joins TRBV7-9 and TRBJ1-2, with D possibly TRBD1 on 6 matching bases. Trimming shortened V by 4 bases and J by 7 bases, and 16 bases separated the two germline ends. This CDR3 is 14 amino acids long. Germline lookup yields CDR1 SEHNR and CDR2 FQNEAQ (reference sequence). Here the CDR3 reads CASSWGGSGRGYTF. CDR3 DNA sequence: TGTGCCAGCAGCTGGGGGGGCAGCGGGCGTGGCTACACCTTC.

The J gene is TRBJ2-2, the V gene TRBV7-6; weak D call: TRBD1 (5 bases). This CDR3 spans 14 amino acids. Germline assignment: CDR1 SGHVS and CDR2 FNYEAQ. V lost 5 bases, J lost 2 bases, and 9 bases lay in between. CDR3 coding DNA: TGTGCCAGCAGCCGCAGGGATAACACCGGGGAGCTGTTTTTT. Its protein product is CASSRRDNTGELFF.